This T cell receptor (beta chain) was identified during a study of blood T cell repertoires in COVID-19. CDR3 size: 11 residues. Trimming cost V 5 bases and J 4 bases, with 3 bases left between them. Germline V gene data show CDR1 as SNHLY and CDR2 as FYNNEI. This clone was counted between two and nine times. Method: immunoSEQ multiplex PCR; TCRdb's copy keeps in-frame clones and lacks some. The sample lists around 180,000 clones; roughly 80% were seen once. The chain combines TRBV2 with TRBJ1-5; D gene uncertain. This TCR came from a man in his 60s with active or convalescent COVID-19. What was sequenced was peripheral blood. CDR3: CASSLNQPQHF. The CDR3 DNA sequence: TGTGCCAGCAGTTTAAATCAGCCCCAGCATTTT.